A single sample is the source of the 26 T cell receptor beta chains below, sequenced in a study of shared clonotypes between healthy human individuals. TCRdb's table, derived via immunoSEQ multiplex PCR, lists solely in-frame clones and lacks some. Of about 1.5 million clones in the sample, roughly 96% were seen once. Sequencing was performed on naive CD4+ T cells sorted from blood. Subset meaning: CD45RA+ positively selected. The receptors stem from a man aged 30 to 45 in good health.

The sample holds one count of this clone. The chain couples TRBV15 to TRBJ2-3; TRBD1 matches at 7 bases. J gave up 4 bases and V 0 bases, and 7 bases lay outside the gene matches. CDR3 length equals 16 residues. CDR1 and CDR2 (germline): LNHNV, YYDKDF (reference sequence). The DNA of the CDR3 is TGTGCCACCAGCAGAGATCCGACAGGGTTCTCAGATACGCAGTATTTT. This gives the protein CATSRDPTGFSDTQYF. Based on the CDR3 plus reference TRBV15 and TRBJ2-3, the full variable domain is DAMVIQNPRYQVTQFGKPVTLSCSQTLNHNVMYWYQQKSSQAPKLLFHYYDKDFNNEADTPDNFQSRRPNTSFCFLDIRSPGLGDTAMYLCATSRDPTGFSDTQYFGPGTRLTVL.

The chain joins TRBV7-9 to TRBJ2-7; 10 bases line up with TRBD2. This CDR3 contains 16 residues. Germline CDR1 and CDR2: SEHNR and FQNEAQ (reference sequence). The V segment lost 5 bases and the J segment 10 bases; nucleotides outside the gene matches: 17. For the CDR3, the DNA is TGTGCCAGCAGCCCCTCACGCTCCGGGACTAGCGAATACCAGTACTTC. The encoded protein is CASSPSRSGTSEYQYF.

CDR3 bases: TGTGCCAGCTCACCAGAAGGCGGGAGGGAAAATGAGCAGTTCTTC. Amino acid sequence: CASSPEGGRENEQFF. The chain uses TRBV18 and TRBJ2-1, with 9 bases matching TRBD2. The germline V gene encodes CDR1 KGHSH and CDR2 LQKENI. Trimming removed 2 bases from V and 7 bases from J; junction bases left unmatched: 6. CDR3 length: 15 amino acids.

The chain uses TRBV5-1 and TRBJ2-1, with TRBD2 matching over 12 bases. The V segment lost 6 bases and the J segment 6 bases; nucleotides outside the gene matches: 4. The CDR3 sequence is 14 residues long. Germline CDR1 SGHRS, CDR2 YFSETQ. The CDR3 is CASTILAGGNEQFF. The CDR3, as DNA: TGCGCCAGCACTATACTAGCGGGAGGCAATGAGCAGTTCTTC. The full variable domain, rest sourced from reference TRBV5-1 and TRBJ2-1, is KAGVTQTPRYLIKTRGQQVTLSCSPISGHRSVSWYQQTPGQGLQFLFEYFSETQRNKGNFPGRFSGRQFSNSRSEMNVSTLELGDSALYLCASTILAGGNEQFFGPGTRLTVL.

The CDR3 region is CASSLAAVAGVPYEQYF. CDR3 bases: TGTGCCAGCAGCTTAGCTGCAGTAGCGGGGGTACCCTACGAGCAGTACTTC. The V and J genes are TRBV7-2 and TRBJ2-7, with 9 bases matching TRBD2. The CDR3 runs 17 residues. Germline trimming cut 0 bases from V and 2 bases from J; bases unmatched to any gene: 8. Germline assignment: CDR1 SGHTA and CDR2 FQGNSA.

This clone has a single count. CDR3 residues: CAIRGRGIRGANVLTF. CDR3 in DNA: TGTGCAATAAGAGGCAGGGGCATACGGGGGGCCAACGTCCTGACTTTC. The chain joins TRBV19 to TRBJ2-6; D might be TRBD1 (6 bases). The CDR3 is 16 amino acids. From germline, CDR1 is LNHDA and CDR2 SQIVND (reference sequence). The full variable domain, its missing parts supplied by reference TRBV19 and TRBJ2-6, is DGGITQSPKYLFRKEGQNVTLSCEQNLNHDAMYWYRQDPGQGLRLIYYSQIVNDFQKGDIAEGYSVSREKKESFPLTVTSAQKNPTAFYLCAIRGRGIRGANVLTFGAGSRLTVL.

The chain is built from TRBV27 and TRBJ2-1, with 8 bases that match TRBD2. J lost 3 bases, V lost 7 bases, and 2 bases had no gene match. This CDR3 contains 13 residues. Germline assignment: CDR1 MNHEY and CDR2 SMNVEV (reference sequence). The chain's CDR3 is CASTSGGYNEQFF. DNA of the CDR3: TGTGCCAGCACCAGCGGGGGCTACAATGAGCAGTTCTTC.

The rearrangement joins TRBV18 to TRBJ2-2; 11 positions agree with TRBD1. The V gene's germline CDR1 is KGHSH and CDR2 LQKENI. Unmatched junction bases numbered 9, after V lost 3 bases and J lost 6 bases. There are 17 residues in the CDR3. Written as DNA, the CDR3 is TGTGCCAGCTCACCCTACGTCCCGGGACAGGGGGCCGGGGAGCTGTTTTTT. Residues: CASSPYVPGQGAGELFF.

This chain uses TRBV9 with TRBJ1-5; 8 bases are a match to TRBD1. The CDR3 is 14 residues long. Unmatched junction bases numbered 6, after V lost 4 bases and J lost 6 bases. Germline lookup yields CDR1 SGDLS and CDR2 YYNGEE. CDR3 nucleotides: TGTGCCAGCAGCTTTAAAGACAGGGGTCAGCCCCAGCATTTT. It specifies CASSFKDRGQPQHF. Complete variable domain (other parts from reference TRBV9 and TRBJ1-5): DSGVTQTPKHLITATGQRVTLRCSPRSGDLSVYWYQQSLDQGLQFLIQYYNGEERAKGNILERFSAQQFPDLHSELNLSSLELGDSALYFCASSFKDRGQPQHFGDGTRLSIL.

The chain employs TRBV28 and TRBJ2-7, with TRBD1 identical over 10 bases. The CDR3 length is 16 residues. V shed 2 bases, J shed 3 bases, and the junction held 7 bases outside the gene matches. Looked up from germline, CDR1 is MDHEN and CDR2 is SYDVKM. CDR3 DNA sequence: TGTGCCAGCAGTTTAGGGCCGGGACAGGGGCACTACGAGCAGTACTTC. This codes for CASSLGPGQGHYEQYF.

The chain has TRBV7-2 and TRBJ2-5; the match to TRBD1 covers 7 bases. V dropped 8 bases and J dropped 2; count of bases not matched to a gene: 5. Germline CDR1 reads SGHTA; CDR2 reads FQGNSA. This CDR3 spans 13 amino acids. CDR3: CASVLRGQETQYF. In DNA, the CDR3 is TGTGCCAGCGTCCTCAGGGGGCAAGAGACCCAGTACTTC.

This rearrangement joins TRBV5-6 to TRBJ1-1, with D tentatively TRBD1 (6 bases). V lost 5 bases and J lost 1, with 12 bases in between. CDR3 length equals 14 residues. The germline V gene has CDR1 SGHDT and CDR2 YYEEEE. In DNA, the CDR3 is TGTGCCAGCAGAACAGGGTTGGGGAACACTGAAGCTTTCTTT. Translating gives CASRTGLGNTEAFF.

The chain joins TRBV5-1 to TRBJ1-4; D is ambiguous. The V end was cut by 0 bases, the J end by 8 bases, with 14 bases between. Germline CDR1 and CDR2: SGHRS and YFSETQ. CDR3 length equals 15 residues. CDR3 region: CASSLVSSGGEKLFF. The CDR3 region has the DNA TGCGCCAGCAGCTTGGTATCCTCGGGAGGGGAAAAACTGTTTTTT.

The chain joins TRBV18 to TRBJ2-7, with no clear D. The CDR3 is 13 amino acids. CDR1 and CDR2 from the germline V gene are KGHSH and LQKENI. Between the trimmed V and J ends, which lost 2 bases and 0 bases, there was a span of 5 bases. The CDR3 loop reads CASSPGVSYEQYF. The DNA of the CDR3 is TGTGCCAGCTCACCAGGGGTCTCCTACGAGCAGTACTTC.

This rearrangement joins TRBV11-1 to TRBJ2-7; 12 bases align to TRBD2. J was trimmed by 4 bases and V by 5 bases; bases with no gene match: 3. This CDR3 has 14 residues. Germline CDR1 reads SGHAT; CDR2 reads FQDESV (reference sequence). For the CDR3, the DNA is TGTGCCAGCAGCGTACTAGCGGGAGGATACGAGCAGTACTTC. It yields the protein CASSVLAGGYEQYF.

The chain recombines TRBV7-8 with TRBJ2-1, with 13 bases aligning to TRBD2. CDR1 SGHVS and CDR2 FQNEAQ come from the germline V gene. The CDR3 is made up of 19 amino acids. The ends lost 5 bases at V and 9 bases at J; junction bases unmatched: 19. The CDR3 coding sequence is TGTGCCAGCAGCCGCAGTCCCGGGACTAGCGGGAAAGTTGGTTTTGAGCAGTTCTTC. Protein: CASSRSPGTSGKVGFEQFF.

This clone appeared a single time. CDR3 protein: CASSLVARGTGNTIYF. The CDR3 bases are TGCGCCAGCAGCTTGGTGGCCAGGGGGACTGGAAACACCATATATTTT. The rearrangement uses TRBV5-1 and TRBJ1-3, with 7 bases lining up with TRBD1. CDR3 length: 16 residues. The germline gives CDR1 SGHRS, CDR2 YFSETQ. Trimming removed 0 bases from V and 2 bases from J; junction bases left unmatched: 5.

The CDR3 DNA reads TGTGCCAGTAGTATCGCGGCAGACAATCAGCCCCAGCATTTT. Translation gives CASSIAADNQPQHF. V is TRBV19 and J is TRBJ1-5; D gene uncertain. CDR3 size: 14 residues. Trimming removed 3 bases from V and 3 bases from J, with 9 bases in between. Germline-derived CDR1 and CDR2 are LNHDA and SQIVND (reference sequence).

The rearrangement links TRBV6-1 to TRBJ1-2; D may be TRBD1 (5 bases). CDR1 and CDR2 from the germline V gene are MNHNS and SASEGT. This CDR3 has 14 amino acids. V was pared by 2 bases and J by 4 bases, with 11 bases between. For the CDR3, the DNA is TGTGCCAGCAGTGAAAGAGACAGAAGCTATGGCTACACCTTC. Its protein is CASSERDRSYGYTF.

CDR3 sequence (DNA): TGTGCCAGCATGGGACTAGCCAAAAACATTCAGTACTTC. This gives the protein CASMGLAKNIQYF. This chain connects TRBV25-1 to TRBJ2-4; D perhaps matches TRBD2 (6 bases). The CDR3 extends over 13 amino acids. V was clipped by 7 bases and J by 0 bases, with 7 bases between them. Germline CDR1 reads MGHDK; CDR2 reads SYGVNS.

The gene calls are TRBV18 and TRBJ2-5; no reliable D call. Germline V CDR1 and CDR2: KGHSH, LQKENI. The ends were cut back, 0 bases at V and 2 bases at J, with 13 bases in the middle. CDR3 length equals 16 residues. The CDR3 loop reads CASSPPPLGGQETQYF. The CDR3 DNA sequence: TGTGCCAGCTCACCACCGCCCTTGGGCGGACAAGAGACCCAGTACTTC.

This sequence joins TRBV4-3 and TRBJ2-3; TRBD1 might be the D (6 bases). Trimming took 4 bases from V and 3 from J, leaving 17 bases between them. Germline V CDR1 and CDR2: LGHNA, YSLEER. The CDR3 loop spans 16 amino acids. CDR3 sequence reads: CASSRDQQGTTDTQYF. The DNA of the CDR3 is TGCGCCAGCAGCCGCGACCAACAGGGTACGACAGATACGCAGTATTTT.

The chain uses TRBV7-9 and TRBJ2-7, with 9 positions matching TRBD2. The CDR3 spans 15 residues. The V segment lost 2 bases and the J segment 2 bases; nucleotides outside the gene matches: 4. Germline values: CDR1 SEHNR, CDR2 FQNEAQ (reference sequence). CDR3 loop: CASSLPAGGTYEQYF. CDR3 in DNA: TGTGCCAGCAGCTTACCAGCGGGAGGAACCTACGAGCAGTACTTC.

V gene TRBV2 combines with J gene TRBJ1-1; TRBD1 is a possible D gene (6 bases). CDR3 length: 14 amino acids. V was shortened by 3 bases and J by 11 bases, with 19 bases between the two germline ends. Germline CDR1 is SNHLY and CDR2 is FYNNEI. The CDR3 protein is CASSEEGGVDAAFF. The CDR3 nucleotides read TGTGCCAGCAGTGAGGAGGGGGGAGTCGACGCGGCTTTCTTT.

The chain combines TRBV25-1 with TRBJ2-7; D may be TRBD1 or TRBD2 (7 bases each). Germline V gene data show CDR1 as MGHDK and CDR2 as SYGVNS. V dropped 4 bases and J dropped 4 bases, with 20 bases sitting between them. The CDR3 spans 16 residues. The CDR3 loop is CASSVRRAGGEYEQYF. The CDR3 DNA sequence: TGTGCCAGCAGTGTCAGGCGGGCAGGGGGGGAGTACGAGCAGTACTTC.

The gene calls are TRBV19 and TRBJ1-2, with TRBD1 as a possible D gene (5 bases). This CDR3 contains 15 residues. Germline V gives CDR1 LNHDA, CDR2 SQIVND (reference sequence). V was shortened by 7 bases and J by 5 bases, with 20 bases between the two germline ends. This CDR3 is CASKFDKGRLYGYTF. The CDR3 DNA follows: TGTGCCAGTAAATTCGACAAGGGGCGGCTATATGGCTACACCTTC.